Below are 13 T cell receptor beta chains sequenced from a single sample in a study of blood T cell repertoires in COVID-19. The method was immunoSEQ multiplex PCR; TCRdb's version includes in-frame clones alone and lacks a portion of them. The sample has 130,000 to 150,000 clones, around 80% seen once. Material for sequencing was peripheral blood. The receptors here all came from an older man who had recovered from COVID-19.

This clone came up once. The chain joins TRBV10-3 to TRBJ2-7; a weak D match, TRBD1 (5 bases). Germline CDR1 and CDR2: ENHRY and SYGVKD. V was shortened by 8 bases and J by 3 bases, with 11 bases between the two germline ends. The CDR3 length is 12 residues. For the CDR3, the DNA is TGTGCCATCGCCCAGGGCAACTACGAGCAGTACTTC. It codes for CAIAQGNYEQYF.

As concerns this clone: At one boundary the junction diverges from the germline segment, which might be a read error. CDR3 DNA: TGCAGTGCTAGTTACCCCAGTGCTAGCCACACCAGGGAGCTGTTTTTT. Translated: CSASYPSASHTRELFF. The chain couples TRBV20-1 to TRBJ2-2; tentative D call: TRBD2 (5 bases). Germline V gives CDR1 DFQATT, CDR2 SNEGSKA (reference sequence). The CDR3 covers 16 residues.

The J gene is TRBJ2-3, the V gene TRBV12-5; unclear D gene. The CDR3 sequence is 15 residues long. V shed 1 base and J shed 0 bases, with 8 bases lying between them. CDR1 LGHNT and CDR2 FRNRAP come from the germline V gene. CDR3: CASGLDQRSTDTQYF. The CDR3 DNA is TGTGCTAGTGGTTTGGATCAGAGGAGCACAGATACGCAGTATTTT.

The chain combines TRBV4-1 with TRBJ2-1, with D unclear. Germline CDR1 reads MGHRA; CDR2 reads YSYEKL. This CDR3 has 12 residues. V was trimmed by 2 bases and J by 5 bases, leaving 4 bases between them. The CDR3 DNA is TGCGCCAGCAGCCAATATCACAATGAGCAGTTCTTC. Translating it yields CASSQYHNEQFF.

As DNA, the CDR3 is TGTGCCAGCAGTACACGTTCAGGGTCAGATACGCAGTATTTT. Its translation: CASSTRSGSDTQYF. The rearrangement links TRBV27 to TRBJ2-3; possible D gene TRBD1, 5 bases. Trimming took 5 bases from V and 4 from J, leaving 13 bases between them. The germline V gene encodes CDR1 MNHEY and CDR2 SMNVEV (reference sequence). The CDR3 runs to 14 residues.

The V and J genes are TRBV14 and TRBJ2-2; weak D call: TRBD1 (6 bases). Trimming cost V 0 bases and J 0 bases, with 17 bases left between them. CDR1 and CDR2 (germline): SGHDN, FVKESK. The CDR3 length is 19 residues. The CDR3 is CASSQDSWWTDANTGELFF. The CDR3 DNA sequence: TGTGCCAGCAGCCAAGATTCCTGGTGGACAGATGCGAACACCGGGGAGCTGTTTTTT.

This CDR3 is CASSYGLGGEQFF. The CDR3, as DNA: TGTGCCAGCAGTTATGGATTGGGCGGGGAGCAGTTCTTC. V and J are TRBV6-2 or TRBV6-3 and TRBJ2-1, with D perhaps TRBD2 (5 bases). This CDR3 contains 13 residues. The V gene's germline CDR1 is MNHEY and CDR2 SVGEGT. V was pared by 3 bases and J by 10 bases, with 13 bases between.

The chain is built from TRBV5-1 and TRBJ2-5; TRBD1 is a possible D gene (6 bases). V dropped 0 bases and J dropped 1 base, with 10 bases sitting between them. Germline assignment: CDR1 SGHRS and CDR2 YFSETQ. The CDR3 spans 15 residues. Written as DNA, the CDR3 is TGCGCCAGCAGCTTGGTCCCGGACAGCCAAGAGACCCAGTACTTC. It yields the protein CASSLVPDSQETQYF.

The chain recombines TRBV2 with TRBJ2-1; 7 bases are a match to TRBD1. Germline CDR1 and CDR2: SNHLY and FYNNEI. The V segment lost 7 bases and the J segment 8 bases; nucleotides outside the gene matches: 14. CDR3 size: 15 residues. The CDR3 region is CASNSVTGPGDEQFF. CDR3 nucleotides: TGTGCCAGCAACTCCGTGACAGGGCCAGGGGATGAGCAGTTCTTC.

The genes are TRBV6-5 and TRBJ1-4; 7 positions match TRBD1. CDR1 is MNHEY and CDR2 is SVGAGI in the germline V gene. J gave up 13 bases and V 6 bases, and 8 bases lay outside the gene matches. The CDR3 runs to 12 residues. For the CDR3, the DNA is TGTGCCAGCAGGGGACAGACGGTAGTACTGTTTTTT. It yields the protein CASRGQTVVLFF.

The chain recombines TRBV9 with TRBJ2-1; 10 bases align to TRBD2. CDR3 length: 15 amino acids. Trimming took 0 bases from V and 8 from J; bases not matched to a gene: 5. Germline values: CDR1 SGDLS, CDR2 YYNGEE. CDR3 sequence: CASSVAASGSYEQFF. In DNA, the CDR3 is TGTGCCAGCAGCGTAGCGGCTAGCGGGAGCTATGAGCAGTTCTTC.

A single count supports this clone. The chain is built from TRBV15 and TRBJ2-3; TRBD2 might be the D (5 bases). CDR1 and CDR2 (germline): LNHNV, YYDKDF (reference sequence). This CDR3 has 12 residues. Between the trimmed V and J ends, which lost 8 bases and 3 bases, there was a span of 9 bases. CDR3: CATLKRTDTQYF. The CDR3 nucleotides are TGTGCCACCCTTAAGCGGACAGATACGCAGTATTTT.

This clone was detected a few times. The chain uses TRBV15 and TRBJ1-1, with TRBD1 as a possible D gene (5 bases). Germline CDR1 and CDR2: LNHNV and YYDKDF (reference sequence). V shed 1 base and J shed 0 bases, with 15 bases lying between them. This CDR3 is built from 17 residues. CDR3 region: CATSRVKAGGLNTEAFF. The CDR3 coding sequence is TGTGCCACCAGCAGAGTGAAAGCGGGGGGACTGAACACTGAAGCTTTCTTT.